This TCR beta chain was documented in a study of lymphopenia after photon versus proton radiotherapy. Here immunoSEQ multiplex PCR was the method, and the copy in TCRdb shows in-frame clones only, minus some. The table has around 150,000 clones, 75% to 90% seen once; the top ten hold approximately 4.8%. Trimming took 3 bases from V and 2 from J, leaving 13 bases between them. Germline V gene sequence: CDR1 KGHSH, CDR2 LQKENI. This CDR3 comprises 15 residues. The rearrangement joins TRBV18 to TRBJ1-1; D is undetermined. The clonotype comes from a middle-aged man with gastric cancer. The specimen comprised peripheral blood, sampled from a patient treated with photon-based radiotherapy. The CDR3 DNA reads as TGTGCCAGCTCACCGGCTGTGCTGAGTAACACTGAAGCTTTCTTT. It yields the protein CASSPAVLSNTEAFF.